Listed here is a single T cell receptor (beta chain). Its antigen remains unidentified. Per-nucleotide qualities are absent, and no much larger clonotype sits a single base away. Using the deep immunoSEQ assay, multiplex PCR amplified TCR CDR3 regions from genomic DNA. Extracted genomic DNA from each cell subset was distributed evenly across all wells of several immunoSEQ 96-well plates, and each plate was treated as a replicate. For sorted subsets, each replicate PCR was loaded with about 0.2 ug genomic DNA, equivalent to some 31,000 T cell genomes. The purified libraries were quantified using a Qubit 3.0 fluorometer, sized with a Bioanalyzer 2100, and then quantified again using the KAPA Library Quantification kit. Every immunoSEQ 96-well plate was sequenced on a dedicated single-read 150-cycle Illumina NextSeq 550 flow cell. The study's own analysis went as follows. Because only junctional sequences without quality scores were contained in the immunoSEQ output, filtering matching that applied to full-length reads could not be performed. To assign V/J genes and CDR3, sequences were annotated using PyIR, a Python wrapper for IgBLAST v1.9, with IMGT germline references. Any read was removed if the V/J assignment was weak (E-value above 1e-6), the CDR3 was missing, or the read contained stop codons, out-of-frame junctions, or ambiguous translated residues. A V3J clonotype was defined by an identical inferred V gene, J gene, and CDR3 amino acid sequence. Percentage overlap between repertoires was computed as shared unique clonotypes divided by the size of the smaller repertoire. Repertoire richness was assessed with RTK rarefaction, the Chao1 estimator, and Recon v2.1 estimates of unobserved clonotypes. For all TCRbeta clonotypes obtained by the gDNA method from several donors, generation probabilities were computed with OLGA. What TCRdb holds here is the immuneACCESS table cut down to in-frame rearrangements. Part of the clones is not present; checked against another copy, under half of the missing clones reflect an unresolved V gene, and the others are unexplained. V and J calls and clone size follow that table, whereas D and trimming were derived from the DNA. Counted in this sample were some 800,000 clones; more than 85% of them appeared once. 20% to 30% of the sample is taken by the ten largest.

These data belong to a study of shared clonotypes between healthy human individuals (dated by TCRdb to between 2020 and 2021). In the study overall: A few men and a couple of women, aged 18 to 49 years, made up the cohort. Per donor, three plates each were used for CD4 naive and CD4 memory, two for CD8 naive, and one for CD8 memory. To estimate repertoire size and how much clonotype sharing occurs between individuals, the study deeply sequenced the blood TCR repertoires of several healthy adults. Different laboratories and diverse techniques were used to prepare libraries and sequence TCR repertoires, to increase sequencing depth and limit assay-specific biases. Between about 0.9 and 8.9 billion PBMCs per donor were obtained by leukapheresis. On the study overall, not on this receptor specifically: Compared with non-shared clonotypes, the clonotypes found in all four sorted-subset donors had higher generation probabilities. Sampling was restricted to blood, and TCR repertoires in tissues likely differ from the TCR repertoires found in blood. Approximately 5% of naive CD4, around 4% of naive CD8, 2% to 2.5% of memory CD4, and about 0.4% of memory CD8 clonotypes were shared across several donors. Because the study included only a small number of donors, the genetic and exposure-history diversity represented was limited. Pairwise subsampling indicated that sequencing depth was expected to affect the degree of clonotype sharing among donors. Incomplete sequencing was indicated by rarefaction of sorted-subset datasets, despite the large sequencing depth. Naive subsets generally had larger estimated clonotype richness than memory subsets.

For the CD8 naive samples, CD45RO-negative cells were positively selected for CCR7, yielding a CD45RA+CCR7+ population from which TemRA cells were excluded. The donors were healthy, HIV-negative adults with no recently reported acute infections or vaccinations. Every donor was a Caucasian adult living in Nashville, Tennessee, USA. After blood collection by leukapheresis, PBMCs were isolated using Ficoll-Histopaque density gradient centrifugation and then cryopreserved in the vapor phase of liquid nitrogen. Analytical flow cytometry was used to check the purity and quantity of every magnetically sorted T cell population. Each sorted fraction had its genomic DNA isolated and then quantified by UV absorbance on a Nanodrop 2000c. The source material was naive CD8+ T cells sorted from blood. According to the study, the label for this sample's cell subset or site signals: CD45RA+CCR7+. The clonotype originates from a young man in good health.

Here the CDR3 is given as CASSFARSNQPQHF. In nucleotides, the sequence is TGTGCCAGCAGTTTCGCGCGGAGCAATCAGCCCCAGCATTTT. The rearrangement joined TRBV27 to TRBJ1-5; confidence is insufficient to name the D gene. CDR1 and CDR2, looked up from the germline V gene (reference sequence), are MNHEY and SMNVEV. V drops 3 bases and J drops 1 base, leaving 7 bases in between. The CDR3 covers 14 residues, taking in both the cysteine and the phenylalanine. Only the CDR3 DNA stays, 42 bases, in frame from base 1.